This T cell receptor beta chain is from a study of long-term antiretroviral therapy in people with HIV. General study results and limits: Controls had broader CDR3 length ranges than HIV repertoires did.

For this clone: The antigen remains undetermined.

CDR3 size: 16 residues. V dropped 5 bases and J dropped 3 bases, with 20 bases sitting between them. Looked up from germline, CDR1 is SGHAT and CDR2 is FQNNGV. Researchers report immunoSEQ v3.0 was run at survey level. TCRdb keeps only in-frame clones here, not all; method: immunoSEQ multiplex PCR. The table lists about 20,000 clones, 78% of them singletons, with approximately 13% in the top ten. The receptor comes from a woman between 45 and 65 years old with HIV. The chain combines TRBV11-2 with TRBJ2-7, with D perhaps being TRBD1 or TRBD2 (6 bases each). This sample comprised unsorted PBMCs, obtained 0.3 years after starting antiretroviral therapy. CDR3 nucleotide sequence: TGTGCCAGCAGCCCACAGGAGGGGCAGGGGATCTACGAGCAGTACGTC. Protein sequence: CASSPQEGQGIYEQYV.